What follows are 15 T cell receptor beta chains derived from one specimen sequenced in a study of tumor and adjacent non-tumor tissue in lung cancer. This sample's RNA came from whole unsorted tissue. A modified ARM-PCR protocol with three rounds of nested PCR amplified TCRbeta. One entry per CDR3 protein, called by TCRdb with MiXCR from the multiplex PCR reads. The sample includes 70,000 to 90,000 distinct CDR3 sequences, 80% of them seen just once. The sample consisted of lung tumor tissue. These receptors were taken from a woman aged 45-59 years with non-small cell lung cancer.

This chain connects TRBV4-1 to TRBJ1-2; weak D call: TRBD1 (5 bases). The ends were cut back, 7 bases at V and 8 bases at J, with 20 bases in the middle. Germline CDR1 reads MGHRA; CDR2 reads YSYEKL. CDR3 size: 14 residues. CDR3 protein: CASNEDQGPWGYTF. The CDR3 nucleotides read TGCGCCAGCAACGAAGATCAGGGTCCCTGGGGCTACACCTTC.

About this clonotype: One end of the junction does not line up with germline, which may come from a read error. V usage is TRBV20-1 and J usage is TRBJ2-2; no definite D call. The CDR3 sequence is 14 residues long. The germline V gene encodes CDR1 DFQATT and CDR2 SNEGSKA (reference sequence). The CDR3 coding sequence is TGCACTGCTATTAACCCACCAAACACCGGGGAGCTGTTTTTT. As protein: CTAINPPNTGELFF.

Concerning this clonotype: A junction end diverges from the germline sequence, so it may reflect a read error. The chain couples TRBV12-3 or TRBV12-4 to TRBJ1-2; no firm D call. The CDR3 is made up of 15 amino acids. CDR3 sequence: CTSSLYEGESYGYTF. In nucleotides, the CDR3 is TGTACCAGCAGTTTATACGAAGGAGAGAGCTATGGCTACACTTTC.

In DNA form, the CDR3 reads TGCGCCAGCAGCCAAGATCTCAACAGGGTCGGAACTGAAGCTTTCTTT. It specifies CASSQDLNRVGTEAFF. J is TRBJ1-1 and V is TRBV4-1; D is perhaps TRBD1 (6 bases). The V gene's germline CDR1 is MGHRA and CDR2 YSYEKL. The V and J ends lost 0 bases and 5 bases respectively, with 16 bases between them. This CDR3 comprises 16 residues.

To note about this clonotype: Sequence at one end of the junction differs from germline and may be a read error. The rearrangement uses TRBV12-3 or TRBV12-4 and TRBJ2-3, with 7 bases aligning to TRBD2. The CDR3 runs to 16 residues. The CDR3 loop reads CASSLNRAGATDTQYF. In nucleotides, the CDR3 is TGTGCTAGCAGTTTAAATCGGGCGGGAGCCACAGATACGCAGTATTTT.

The chain joins TRBV29-1 to TRBJ1-2; a possible D gene is TRBD1 (6 bases). The CDR3 loop spans 14 amino acids. Germline-derived CDR1 and CDR2 are SQVTM and ANQGSEA. With 4 bases removed from V and 6 bases from J, the gap between germline ends came to 18 bases. In nucleotides, the CDR3 is TGCAGCGTTGGCCTCGTAGGGGACATCGATGGCTACACCTTC. Protein: CSVGLVGDIDGYTF.

In its sample, this clonotype was seen once. The genes are TRBV11-2 and TRBJ2-1, with D perhaps matching TRBD2 (5 bases). The CDR3 contains 14 residues. Germline V CDR1 and CDR2: SGHAT, FQNNGV. The CDR3 DNA reads as TGTGTCAGAACCTTCCTAGCCCAATACAATGAGCAGTTCTTC. This gives the protein CVRTFLAQYNEQFF.

V and J are TRBV20-1 and TRBJ2-3, with D maybe TRBD1 (5 bases). CDR1 and CDR2 (germline): DFQATT, SNEGSKA (reference sequence). This CDR3 spans 15 amino acids. CDR3 amino acids: CRARDPGQVTDTQYF. DNA for the CDR3: TGCAGAGCCAGAGATCCAGGACAAGTCACAGATACGCAGTATTTT.

This clonotype has a single count. Compared with germline, one end of the junction differs, possibly owing to a read error. The V and J genes are TRBV11-1 and TRBJ1-1, with D uncertain. The CDR3 length is 15 residues. The germline V gene encodes CDR1 SGHAT and CDR2 FQDESV (reference sequence). This CDR3 is CDSSSEDWLNTDALF. For the CDR3, the DNA is TGTGACAGCAGCTCCGAGGACTGGTTGAACACTGATGCTCTCTTT.

Concerning this clonotype: A junction end diverges from the germline sequence, so it may reflect a read error. J is TRBJ2-5 and V is TRBV6-2 or TRBV6-3; 8 bases are a match to TRBD1. This CDR3 has 13 amino acids. Germline V gene sequence: CDR1 MNHEY, CDR2 SVGEGT. Here the CDR3 reads CASRRQGLETQYF. The CDR3 DNA sequence: TGTGCAAGCAGGCGACAGGGGCTAGAGACCCAGTACTTC.

This clonotype occurred once. This is likely a read error, given that the CDR3 carries no conserved phenylalanine or tryptophan at its end. The V and J genes are TRBV4-1 and TRBJ1-1, with D tentatively TRBD1 (5 bases). There are 16 residues in the CDR3. Deletions cut 0 bases from V and 2 bases from J, with 13 bases between. Germline V lookup: CDR1 MGHRA, CDR2 YSYEKL. CDR3 region: CASSQDRYRTNTEAFC. CDR3 coding DNA: TGCGCCAGCAGCCAAGATCGTTACAGGACAAACACTGAAGCTTTCTGT.

This chain links TRBV10-2 with TRBJ1-1; D is undetermined. Per the germline V gene, CDR1 is WSHSY and CDR2 is SAAADI. This CDR3 spans 12 amino acids. The CDR3 here is CNSRDPNTEAFF. The DNA for the CDR3 is TGCAACAGCAGAGACCCGAACACTGAAGCTTTCTTT.

A word on this clonotype: The missing conserved phenylalanine or tryptophan at the end of this CDR3 makes a read error likely. The chain is built from TRBV12-3 or TRBV12-4 and TRBJ1-5; weak D call: TRBD1 (6 bases). V shed 5 bases and J shed 6 bases, with 20 bases lying between them. The CDR3 consists of 16 residues. Here the CDR3 DNA reads TGTGCCAGCAGTCCTAGGGGAACAGGGTTAAGTCAGCCCCAGCATATA. Translated, it gives CASSPRGTGLSQPQHI.

The chain joins TRBV20-1 to TRBJ1-6, with D unresolved. Germline CDR1 DFQATT, CDR2 SNEGSKA (reference sequence). V gave up 3 bases and J gave up 6 bases, with 9 bases separating them. The CDR3 contains 13 residues. The CDR3 spells CSARGEGNSPLHF. The CDR3 nucleotides are TGCAGTGCTAGGGGAGAGGGTAATTCACCCCTCCACTTT.

With respect to this clonotype: A junction boundary mismatches the germline segment, possibly from a read error. The J gene is TRBJ2-3, the V gene TRBV28; D remains unclear. This CDR3 region has 14 residues. The V gene's germline CDR1 is MDHEN and CDR2 SYDVKM. The CDR3 protein is CASSFVSGTETQYF. CDR3 DNA sequence: TGTGCCAGCAGTTTTGTGTCGGGCACAGAGACGCAGTATTTT.